The next 13 T cell receptor beta chains were all read from a single sample in a study of preoperative IRX-2 immunotherapy in early breast cancer. Method: immunoSEQ multiplex PCR; TCRdb's copy keeps in-frame clones and lacks some. The sample records around 24,000 clones, about 75% being singletons. Treatment given: preoperative locoregional IRX-2 cytokine immunotherapy. This sample comprised lymph node tissue, obtained after IRX-2 immunotherapy. The receptors come from a human donor with breast cancer.

V usage is TRBV7-4 and J usage is TRBJ1-4; TRBD1 is a possible D gene (6 bases). The germline V gene encodes CDR1 SGHVT and CDR2 SQSDAQ. The V end was cut by 5 bases, the J end by 8 bases, with 12 bases between. The CDR3 runs to 13 residues. This CDR3 is CASSLPGTEKLFF. The DNA for the CDR3 is TGTGCCAGCAGCCTCCCCGGGACAGAAAAACTGTTTTTT.

This clone appeared a few times. The CDR3 coding sequence is TGTGCCAGTACGTTTAAGGGGAGGGGCTACACCTTC. This codes for CASTFKGRGYTF. V is TRBV19 and J is TRBJ1-2; tentative D call: TRBD1 (5 bases). Between the trimmed V and J ends, which lost 7 bases and 8 bases, there was a span of 14 bases. The CDR3 spans 12 residues. Germline CDR1 reads LNHDA; CDR2 reads SQIVND (reference sequence).

This chain connects TRBV5-1 to TRBJ1-3; 10 nucleotides match TRBD1. CDR3 length: 15 amino acids. Germline V gene data show CDR1 as SGHRS and CDR2 as YFSETQ. J was trimmed by 1 base and V by 4 bases; bases with no gene match: 2. For the CDR3, the DNA is TGCGCCAGCAGCACGGACAGGGGGTCTGGAAACACCATATATTTT. Translated, it gives CASSTDRGSGNTIYF.

This clone was picked up a small number of times. The chain employs TRBV19 and TRBJ1-2, with no clear D. The CDR3 extends over 14 amino acids. V dropped 3 bases and J dropped 4 bases, with 12 bases sitting between them. Germline CDR1 reads LNHDA; CDR2 reads SQIVND (reference sequence). CDR3 region: CASSIIGEFYGYTF. DNA of the CDR3: TGTGCCAGTAGTATTATTGGAGAATTCTATGGCTACACCTTC.

This rearrangement joins TRBV29-1 to TRBJ2-1; TRBD1 is a possible D gene (6 bases). The CDR3 has 16 residues. In germline, CDR1 is SQVTM, CDR2 ANQGSEA. Trimming pared 2 bases from V and 4 bases from J, leaving 18 bases between. The CDR3 sequence is CSVEFHDRSSYNEQFF. The CDR3 DNA is TGCAGCGTTGAATTTCATGACAGGAGCTCTTACAATGAGCAGTTCTTC.

The rearrangement joins TRBV6-8 to TRBJ1-1; D ambiguous. The CDR3 spans 13 residues. Trimming stripped 0 bases from V and 1 base from J, with 3 bases between. CDR1 and CDR2 from the germline V gene are MNHGY and SAAAGT. CDR3 protein: CASSYSSNTEAFF. The CDR3 DNA reads TGTGCCAGCAGTTACTCGTCGAACACTGAAGCTTTCTTT.

A single count supports this clone. J is TRBJ2-7 and V is TRBV5-1, with D perhaps assigned TRBD1 or TRBD2 (6 bases each). Deletions cut 0 bases from V and 1 base from J, with 17 bases between. The CDR3 sequence is 17 residues long. In germline, CDR1 is SGHRS, CDR2 YFSETQ. The CDR3 here is CASSLASGGPISYEQYF. The CDR3 nucleotides read TGCGCCAGCAGCTTGGCCAGTGGGGGGCCGATATCCTACGAGCAGTACTTC.

The chain carries TRBV6-8 and TRBJ2-1; D remains unclear. CDR3 length: 15 residues. The V gene's germline CDR1 is MNHGY and CDR2 SAAAGT. V gave up 2 bases and J gave up 2 bases, with 10 bases separating them. The DNA for the CDR3 is TGTGCCAGCAGTTACGGTATTTTTGCCTACAATGAGCAGTTCTTC. Protein sequence: CASSYGIFAYNEQFF.

The V gene is TRBV5-1, the J gene TRBJ2-7, with D unclear. Germline CDR1 SGHRS, CDR2 YFSETQ. CDR3 size: 15 residues. V was pared by 0 bases and J by 2 bases, with 12 bases between. Written as DNA, the CDR3 is TGCGCCAGCAGCTTGGAGCCAGGTAAAGCCTACGAGCAGTACTTC. Protein sequence: CASSLEPGKAYEQYF. The whole variable domain, filled in from reference TRBV5-1 and TRBJ2-7, reads KAGVTQTPRYLIKTRGQQVTLSCSPISGHRSVSWYQQTPGQGLQFLFEYFSETQRNKGNFPGRFSGRQFSNSRSEMNVSTLELGDSALYLCASSLEPGKAYEQYFGPGTRLTVT.

In DNA, the CDR3 is TGCGCCAGCAGCTTGGGAGGGGGGTACACTGAAGCTTTCTTT. Its protein is CASSLGGGYTEAFF. The chain employs TRBV5-1 and TRBJ1-1, with a weak D call TRBD1 (6 bases). Germline loops: CDR1 SGHRS, CDR2 YFSETQ. Trimming shortened V by 0 bases and J by 3 bases, and 9 bases separated the two germline ends. The CDR3 extends over 14 amino acids.

The chain combines TRBV11-3 with TRBJ2-1; no clear D. This CDR3 contains 15 residues. V lost 5 bases to trimming and J lost 0 bases, with 11 bases between them. Germline CDR1 SGHNT, CDR2 YENEEA. The chain's CDR3 is CASSGVAVSYNEQFF. The CDR3 DNA reads as TGTGCCAGCAGCGGAGTGGCCGTCTCCTACAATGAGCAGTTCTTC.

The chain links TRBV6-8 to TRBJ2-7, with 9 nucleotides matching TRBD1. Per germline, CDR1 MNHGY and CDR2 SAAAGT. This CDR3 region has 17 residues. V lost 2 bases to trimming and J lost 4 bases; unmatched junction nucleotides: 12. The CDR3 nucleotides read TGTGCCAGCAGTTACACGAAGGGTGGGACAGGGAAGTACGAGCAGTACTTC. Translation: CASSYTKGGTGKYEQYF.

This clone is categorized as medium-sized. The V call is TRBV1, the J call TRBJ1-1; the D segment call TRBD1 is taken from the table without a DNA check. TRBV1 is a pseudogene. The CDR3 has 14 residues. CDR3 residues: CASSQAGGAGEAFF. Written as DNA, the CDR3 is TGCGCCAGCAGCCAAGCAGGGGGCGCCGGTGAAGCTTTCTTT.